The T cell receptor beta chain under discussion was sequenced for a study of monozygotic twins with inflammatory bowel disease (dated by TCRdb to the late 2010s). About the investigation overall: In total, approximately 28 monozygotic twin pairs made up the full study: 19 Danish pairs, all IBD-discordant, plus nine German pairs, of which four were IBD-concordant and five were IBD-discordant. The search for disease-associated traits relied mainly on comparing, within discordant pairs, IBD patients with their genetically identical healthy co-twins. Each individual had, on average, about 151 000 unique TCRalpha sequences and 181 000 unique TCRbeta sequences available for analysis. General findings and caveats noted by the study authors: IBD patients shared fewer clonotypes with other individuals than healthy twins did, most markedly in patients showing signs of disease activity. The results gave no support for a single strong signal or clonotype linked to IBD. Repertoire similarity did not differ between concordant and discordant twins, possibly due to limited statistical power. Distinction between different T cell subtypes could not be achieved in the analysis. Because patients were on differing immunosuppressive treatments, the repertoires may have picked up extra background noise and inter-individual variability. Measured by the inverse Simpson index, TCRbeta repertoire diversity was lower in IBD patients than in their healthy co-twins.

The CDR3 measures 15 amino acids from cysteine to phenylalanine. The protein alone is recorded here. The germline V gene (reference sequence) specifies DFQATT as CDR1 and SNEGSKA as CDR2. Details on this clonotype: Its target antigen remains unknown.

From each donor, an approximately 2.5 ml peripheral blood sample was drawn into PAXgene tubes and stored at -80 degrees C. Total RNA was isolated from whole blood with the PAXgene blood miRNA kit on an automated QIAcube, without T cell sorting. Peripheral blood from monozygotic twin pairs who were concordant or discordant for inflammatory bowel disease underwent deep TCRalpha and TCRbeta repertoire profiling using unique molecular barcoding. Smoking habits were recorded for all twin pairs, with individuals classified as current, former or never smokers. The library was generated by 5' RACE. Each TCR library was prepared from about 3.5 ug of total RNA. For each sample, cDNA synthesis with SMARTScribe reverse transcriptase was split into eight separate reactions. Unique molecular identifiers containing a 6-nucleotide sample barcode were introduced through template switching during cDNA synthesis. Two nested PCRs of roughly 16 and 10 cycles amplified the TCRalpha and TCRbeta cDNA, and bead purification followed each PCR. Before amplification, the cDNA was treated with uracil DNA-glycosylase and purified using the QIAquick PCR purification kit. The second PCR added Illumina TruSeq-compatible adapters along with sample-specific barcodes. Library quality and concentration were assessed using TapeStation and Qubit, and about 5.2 ng of each library was pooled. Pooled libraries were sequenced on an Illumina HiSeq2500 single-index Rapid Run with 2 x 100 bp reads and custom sequencing primers. As for the authors' bioinformatics: MiGEC version 1.2.6 was used for UMI-based consensus assembly, which corrected PCR and sequencing errors. MiXCR version 2.1.1 was used for V(D)J alignment, clonotype assembly and CDR3 extraction. To normalise gene usage, clonotype sharing and MAIT/NKT TCR abundance, the analysis used the top 1000, 10 000 and 20 000 clonotypes per sample. Diversity was computed as the inverse Simpson index with the vegan R package after downsampling to 27 000 UMIs. Paired Mann-Whitney U tests were applied to discordant twin pairs, with Benjamini-Hochberg correction for multiple testing. TCRdb reprocessed the public reads and reports one entry per CDR3 protein sequence, without DNA. The V and J calls come from TCRdb's annotation, not from the publication. In this sample's table one finds about 210,000 distinct CDR3 sequences. Around 7.7% of the sample rests with the top ten.

The receptor was derived from a human donor with ulcerative colitis or Crohn's disease, or a healthy co-twin of an affected twin (not recorded which). Recombination joined TRBV20-1 with TRBJ2-3; absent DNA, TCRdb's TRBD2 call cannot be checked. Sequenced material: blood. The CDR3 here reads CSALRLERDTDTQYF.